Sequencing of this TCR beta chain was carried out in a study of identical twins. Points from the study as a whole: Excess sharing between twins was weaker in beta out-of-frame sequences.

Each CDR3 protein is one row after TCRdb ran MiXCR on the 5' RACE reads. Here the sample spans about 810,000 distinct CDR3 sequences, roughly an eighth being singletons. This clonotype has ten or more counts. Its antigen is not known. The length of the CDR3 is 15 residues. The ends lost 1 base at V and 8 bases at J; junction bases unmatched: 7. The sample was also linked to a second study, of yellow fever vaccine responses in identical twins.

The sequenced sample consisted of PBMCs. This sequence originates from a woman under 30 in good health. This chain joins TRBV12-3 or TRBV12-4 and TRBJ1-2; 10 nucleotides agree with TRBD1. CDR3 bases: TGTGCCAGCAGTTTAGGGATCGGGACAGGGGACGGCTACACCTTC. It is translated as CASSLGIGTGDGYTF.